The clone carrying this T cell receptor beta chain showed up many times. The antigen remains unidentified. Germline V lookup: CDR1 SGDLS, CDR2 YYNGEE. The CDR3 consists of 13 residues. V was cut by 4 bases and J by 4 bases, with 8 bases left in between. Template material for amplifying TCR beta CDR3 regions consisted of RNA transcripts. TCR CDR3 underwent first-round RT-PCR with the HTBI primer set. TCRdb reanalysed the multiplex PCR reads using MiXCR and keeps one entry per CDR3 protein. The table includes under 400,000 distinct CDR3 sequences, about 13% detected once. Fresh 10 ml peripheral blood yielded PBMCs. This sample is drawn from a study of T cells in Graves' hyperthyroidism and ophthalmopathy. General study findings and limits: A model built on 13 V-J features separated ophthalmopathy from stable hyperthyroidism. Blood shared most expanded thyroid clonotypes above 0.001. Ophthalmopathy was identified by the model a median about six months ahead of onset.

The genes are TRBV9 and TRBJ2-2; tentative D call: TRBD2 (5 bases). The receptor's source is a woman aged 18-29 years with Graves' hyperthyroidism. Sequences were obtained from blood. The chain's CDR3 is CASSPTSTGELFF. CDR3 sequence (DNA): TGTGCCAGCAGCCCTACTAGCACCGGGGAGCTGTTTTTT.